This entry is about one T cell receptor (beta chain). What it binds is unknown. V lost 3 bases to trimming and J lost 0 bases, with 15 bases between them. The CDR3 runs to 16 residues. Germline V gene data show CDR1 as LNHDA and CDR2 as SQIVND (reference sequence). This entry comes from a study of OX40 agonist ivuxolimab in advanced cancers. Across the study: In three patients, partial responses were observed, one with hepatocellular carcinoma and two with cutaneous melanoma.

At baseline, cycle 4 day 1, and cycle 7 day 1, blood was sampled. TCRdb's copy holds only in-frame clones and misses some; the assay was immunoSEQ multiplex PCR. Of approximately 94,000 clones listed, about 93% are singletons. Findings and caveats of the study: At 0.1 to 3.0 mg/kg, CD4+ and CD8+ blood T cells expanded clonally by week 6. Which antigen the expanded peripheral T cells recognized is unknown.

The chain joins TRBV19 to TRBJ2-7; D is possibly TRBD2 (5 bases). The sample was CD4+ or CD8+ T cells sorted from blood, taken in a trial of the OX40 agonist ivuxolimab. The TCR originated in an adult with an advanced solid tumor such as melanoma, head and neck, liver or kidney cancer. DNA of the CDR3: TGTGCCAGTAGTATCGGGGTAAGGTCGAGCTCCTACGAGCAGTACTTC. This sequence encodes CASSIGVRSSSYEQYF.